These 25 T cell receptor beta chains came from one sample sequenced in a study of blood T cell repertoires in COVID-19. Profiled with immunoSEQ multiplex PCR; TCRdb holds only in-frame clones, not every one. The sample consists of approximately 77,000 clones, 65% to 90% of them appearing once. The sequenced sample consisted of peripheral blood. The receptors stem from a man aged 50-60 years with COVID-19, enrolled during active disease.

This clone was picked up a small number of times. This rearrangement joins TRBV6-5 to TRBJ1-5, with D unresolved. The CDR3 has 13 amino acids. V was cut by 5 bases and J by 0 bases, with 5 bases left in between. The germline CDR1 and CDR2 sequences are MNHEY and SVGAGI. The CDR3 DNA sequence: TGTGCCAGCAGTCGTTATAGCAATCAGCCCCAGCATTTT. Protein: CASSRYSNQPQHF.

V is TRBV4-2 and J is TRBJ2-7; a possible D gene is TRBD2 (5 bases). V lost 0 bases and J lost 6, with 15 bases in between. The CDR3 extends over 15 amino acids. Germline V gene data show CDR1 as LGHNA and CDR2 as YNFKEQ. The CDR3 protein is CASSQDQRRVVEQYF. As DNA, the CDR3 is TGTGCCAGCAGCCAAGACCAGAGGCGGGTGGTCGAGCAGTACTTC.

V gene TRBV5-6 combines with J gene TRBJ2-5; TRBD1 is a possible D gene (5 bases). The CDR3 is 14 amino acids. V lost 4 bases to trimming and J lost 0 bases, with 10 bases between them. CDR1 SGHDT and CDR2 YYEEEE come from the germline V gene. CDR3 sequence: CASSPDTYQETQYF. CDR3 nucleotides: TGTGCCAGCAGCCCGGACACCTACCAAGAGACCCAGTACTTC.

The V and J genes are TRBV5-4 and TRBJ1-4; possible D gene TRBD1, 5 bases. Germline CDR1 and CDR2: SGHNT and YYREEE (reference sequence). The CDR3 consists of 17 residues. V was shortened by 4 bases and J by 8 bases, with 24 bases between the two germline ends. CDR3 residues: CASSPGRGLSGSEKLFF. For the CDR3, the DNA is TGTGCCAGCAGCCCAGGGAGGGGCCTCAGTGGTTCGGAAAAACTGTTTTTT.

The rearrangement links TRBV6-5 to TRBJ2-3; 7 bases are a match to TRBD1. Germline assignment: CDR1 MNHEY and CDR2 SVGAGI. J lost 5 bases, V lost 7 bases, and 9 bases had no gene match. The CDR3 sequence is 14 residues long. The CDR3 loop is CASTGTAERDTQYF. The CDR3 nucleotides read TGTGCCAGCACCGGGACAGCGGAACGAGATACGCAGTATTTT.

The rearrangement uses TRBV21-1 and TRBJ2-3; TRBD2, as called in the table, went unchecked against the DNA. TRBV21-1 is a documented pseudogene. The CDR3 is 14 residues long. In DNA form, the CDR3 reads TGTGCCAGCTTACCGGGAGTGTCCATGGATACGCAGTATTTT. As protein: CASLPGVSMDTQYF.

This chain connects TRBV7-2 to TRBJ2-4; TRBD2 agrees at 8 bases. Trimming cost V 3 bases and J 9 bases; bases outside gene matches: 22. The CDR3 is 19 residues long. Germline loops: CDR1 SGHTA, CDR2 FQGNSA. The CDR3 DNA is TGTGCCAGCAGCTTGTCCCCGGGACTAGGGCGCGCAATAATCGGCATTCAGTACTTC. Residues: CASSLSPGLGRAIIGIQYF.

The rearrangement links TRBV3-1 (or the pseudogene TRBV3-2) to TRBJ1-5; D may be TRBD1 (5 bases). Germline V lookup: CDR1 LGHDT, CDR2 YNNKEL (reference sequence). V dropped 0 bases and J dropped 6 bases, with 18 bases sitting between them. The CDR3 extends over 17 amino acids. The CDR3 DNA reads TGTGCCAGCAGCCAAGAGAGACCCCCAGGGCCGGGTCAGCCCCAGCATTTT. Its protein product is CASSQERPPGPGQPQHF.

V and J are TRBV18 and TRBJ1-4; 8 bases are shared with TRBD1. J gave up 4 bases and V 4 bases, and 5 bases lay outside the gene matches. The CDR3 runs 15 residues. Germline assignment: CDR1 KGHSH and CDR2 LQKENI. Written as DNA, the CDR3 is TGTGCCAGCTCACGACCGGGACAGGATAATGAAAAACTGTTTTTT. Protein: CASSRPGQDNEKLFF. Combining the CDR3 with reference TRBV18 and TRBJ1-4 gives the whole variable domain NAGVMQNPRHLVRRRGQEARLRCSPMKGHSHVYWYRQLPEEGLKFMVYLQKENIIDESGMPKERFSAEFPKEGPSILRIQQVVRGDSAAYFCASSRPGQDNEKLFFGSGTQLSVL.

V usage is TRBV19 and J usage is TRBJ2-1; 7 nucleotides line up with TRBD2. CDR3 size: 17 residues. Germline loops: CDR1 LNHDA, CDR2 SQIVND (reference sequence). With 0 bases clipped from V and 4 bases from J, the junction kept 9 bases outside the gene matches. Here the CDR3 DNA reads TGTGCCAGTAGTATAGAAAAGAGCGGGACTATATACAATGAGCAGTTCTTC. It is translated as CASSIEKSGTIYNEQFF.

This clone was recorded a few times. The rearrangement uses TRBV6-5 and TRBJ2-3; TRBD1 is a possible D gene (6 bases). The CDR3 runs to 15 residues. Per the germline V gene, CDR1 is MNHEY and CDR2 is SVGAGI. The V end was cut by 7 bases, the J end by 3 bases, with 17 bases between. CDR3 in DNA: TGTGCCAGCACCCAGGGGCGAACCGAGACAGATACGCAGTATTTT. Translated: CASTQGRTETDTQYF.

The V call is TRBV6-5, the J call TRBJ1-6; 10 bases line up with TRBD1. The CDR3 totals 14 residues. Germline V gene sequence: CDR1 MNHEY, CDR2 SVGAGI. J lost 7 bases, V lost 6 bases, and 3 bases had no gene match. CDR3 nucleotides: TGTGCCAGCAGGCGGACAGGGGGAAATTCACCCCTCCACTTT. Translating gives CASRRTGGNSPLHF.

In this sample, this clone turned up a few times. This chain connects TRBV14 to TRBJ2-7; TRBD2 is a possible D gene (6 bases). The CDR3 has 16 amino acids. Germline V gene lookup returns CDR1 SGHDN and CDR2 FVKESK. The V and J ends lost 5 bases and 2 bases respectively, with 19 bases between them. The CDR3 region is CASSKGRGITTYEQYF. In nucleotides, the CDR3 is TGTGCCAGCAGCAAGGGTCGGGGGATTACGACCTACGAGCAGTACTTC.

This clone showed up just a few times. The chain uses TRBV20-1 and TRBJ1-1; 9 bases map to TRBD1. The CDR3 is 11 residues long. Germline-derived CDR1 and CDR2 are DFQATT and SNEGSKA (reference sequence). With 0 bases clipped from V and 14 bases from J, the junction kept 4 bases outside the gene matches. CDR3 in amino acids: CSAREHRGRFF. In DNA, the CDR3 is TGCAGTGCTAGAGAGCACAGGGGGCGGTTCTTT.

This sequence joins TRBV10-3 and TRBJ2-7, with D perhaps TRBD1 (6 bases). Trimming took off 7 bases at V and 0 bases at J, with 13 bases between the two ends. This CDR3 comprises 14 residues. CDR1 is ENHRY and CDR2 is SYGVKD in the germline V gene. CDR3 sequence (DNA): TGTGCCATCAACAACAGGGCAAGCTCCTACGAGCAGTACTTC. The encoded protein is CAINNRASSYEQYF.

This chain links TRBV11-2 with TRBJ2-3; 11 nucleotides agree with TRBD2. The CDR3 covers 19 residues. V was clipped by 5 bases and J by 4 bases; unmatched bases: 17. In germline, CDR1 is SGHAT, CDR2 FQNNGV. CDR3 coding DNA: TGTGCCAGCAGCGGAATAAAAAAAACACTAGCGGGAGTCCCAGATACGCAGTATTTT. Its protein product is CASSGIKKTLAGVPDTQYF.

This chain links TRBV30 with TRBJ2-5; 9 bases line up with TRBD2. Germline CDR1 GTSNPN, CDR2 SVGIG (reference sequence). The junction had 5 bases not matched to a gene; V was cut back by 2 bases and J by 1 base. The CDR3 is 15 residues long. CDR3 amino acids: CAWSRSGSPQETQYF. CDR3 bases: TGTGCCTGGAGTCGTAGCGGGAGTCCCCAAGAGACCCAGTACTTC.

The chain employs TRBV4-2 and TRBJ1-3; tentative D call: TRBD1 (5 bases). This CDR3 has 15 residues. V lost 1 base and J 6 bases, leaving 13 bases between the germline ends. CDR1 is LGHNA and CDR2 is YNFKEQ in the germline V gene. CDR3 sequence reads: CASSQVGKGKNTIYF. The CDR3 DNA is TGTGCCAGCAGCCAAGTAGGAAAGGGGAAAAACACCATATATTTT.

This clone has more than one count but fewer than ten. This rearrangement joins TRBV30 to TRBJ1-5; D is ambiguous. The CDR3 has 12 residues. V was cut by 5 bases and J by 5 bases, with 10 bases left in between. Germline V gene sequence: CDR1 GTSNPN, CDR2 SVGIG (reference sequence). CDR3 loop: CAWGKLDQPQHF. CDR3 DNA sequence: TGTGCCTGGGGAAAACTCGATCAGCCCCAGCATTTT. Filled out from reference TRBV30 and TRBJ1-5, the complete variable domain reads SQTIHQWPATLVQPVGSPLSLECTVEGTSNPNLYWYRQAAGRGLQLLFYSVGIGQISSEVPQNLSASRPQDRQFILSSKKLLLSDSGFYLCAWGKLDQPQHFGDGTRLSIL.

The chain recombines TRBV7-2 with TRBJ2-7, with TRBD2 identical over 9 bases. This CDR3 has 15 residues. Germline assignment: CDR1 SGHTA and CDR2 FQGNSA. Losses at the gene ends were 0 bases for V and 3 bases for J; bases not matched to a gene: 3. The CDR3 bases are TGTGCCAGCAGCTTAGCGGCGGGAGGGATCTACGAGCAGTACTTC. Amino acids: CASSLAAGGIYEQYF.

J is TRBJ2-5 and V is TRBV28; possible D gene TRBD1, 5 bases. Per the germline V gene, CDR1 is MDHEN and CDR2 is SYDVKM. The CDR3 extends over 13 amino acids. V was shortened by 4 bases and J by 1 base, with 7 bases between the two germline ends. This chain's CDR3 is CASSSDSQETQYF. The CDR3 region has the DNA TGTGCCAGCAGTTCAGACAGCCAAGAGACCCAGTACTTC.

CDR3 loop: CASSQGDSPLNEQFF. In nucleotides, the CDR3 is TGTGCCAGCAGCCAAGGGGACTCACCCTTAAATGAGCAGTTCTTC. J is TRBJ2-1 and V is TRBV3-1 (or the pseudogene TRBV3-2), with D perhaps TRBD2 (6 bases). This CDR3 is built from 15 residues. The ends were cut back, 1 base at V and 7 bases at J, with 14 bases in the middle. The V gene's germline CDR1 is LGHDT and CDR2 YNNKEL (reference sequence).

V gene TRBV9 combines with J gene TRBJ1-3, with TRBD1 matching over 11 bases. This CDR3 region has 15 residues. Germline V CDR1 and CDR2: SGDLS, YYNGEE. J was trimmed by 6 bases and V by 3 bases; bases with no gene match: 5. The CDR3 sequence: CASSAGTGGSNTIYF. The CDR3 nucleotides are TGTGCCAGCAGCGCCGGGACAGGGGGTTCAAACACCATATATTTT. Supplemented by reference TRBV9 and TRBJ1-3, the full variable domain reads DSGVTQTPKHLITATGQRVTLRCSPRSGDLSVYWYQQSLDQGLQFLIQYYNGEERAKGNILERFSAQQFPDLHSELNLSSLELGDSALYFCASSAGTGGSNTIYFGEGSWLTVV.

This clone showed up just once. V is TRBV19 and J is TRBJ2-3; 9 bases agree with TRBD2. The CDR3 length is 14 residues. With V trimmed by 7 bases and J by 5 bases, 7 bases remained unmatched. Germline CDR1 LNHDA, CDR2 SQIVND (reference sequence). The DNA of the CDR3 is TGTGCCAGTAACCCCACTAGCGGGTTAGATACGCAGTATTTT. It translates to CASNPTSGLDTQYF.

This chain links TRBV3-1 (or the pseudogene TRBV3-2) with TRBJ2-1; 14 nucleotides line up with TRBD2. Germline values: CDR1 LGHDT, CDR2 YNNKEL (reference sequence). The junction had 17 bases not matched to a gene; V was cut back by 6 bases and J by 7 bases. This CDR3 is 19 amino acids long. The CDR3 DNA is TGTGCCAGCAGACGCTCGGAGACAGGGGGGACTAGCGGGAGAAATGAGCAGTTCTTC. Translated, it gives CASRRSETGGTSGRNEQFF.